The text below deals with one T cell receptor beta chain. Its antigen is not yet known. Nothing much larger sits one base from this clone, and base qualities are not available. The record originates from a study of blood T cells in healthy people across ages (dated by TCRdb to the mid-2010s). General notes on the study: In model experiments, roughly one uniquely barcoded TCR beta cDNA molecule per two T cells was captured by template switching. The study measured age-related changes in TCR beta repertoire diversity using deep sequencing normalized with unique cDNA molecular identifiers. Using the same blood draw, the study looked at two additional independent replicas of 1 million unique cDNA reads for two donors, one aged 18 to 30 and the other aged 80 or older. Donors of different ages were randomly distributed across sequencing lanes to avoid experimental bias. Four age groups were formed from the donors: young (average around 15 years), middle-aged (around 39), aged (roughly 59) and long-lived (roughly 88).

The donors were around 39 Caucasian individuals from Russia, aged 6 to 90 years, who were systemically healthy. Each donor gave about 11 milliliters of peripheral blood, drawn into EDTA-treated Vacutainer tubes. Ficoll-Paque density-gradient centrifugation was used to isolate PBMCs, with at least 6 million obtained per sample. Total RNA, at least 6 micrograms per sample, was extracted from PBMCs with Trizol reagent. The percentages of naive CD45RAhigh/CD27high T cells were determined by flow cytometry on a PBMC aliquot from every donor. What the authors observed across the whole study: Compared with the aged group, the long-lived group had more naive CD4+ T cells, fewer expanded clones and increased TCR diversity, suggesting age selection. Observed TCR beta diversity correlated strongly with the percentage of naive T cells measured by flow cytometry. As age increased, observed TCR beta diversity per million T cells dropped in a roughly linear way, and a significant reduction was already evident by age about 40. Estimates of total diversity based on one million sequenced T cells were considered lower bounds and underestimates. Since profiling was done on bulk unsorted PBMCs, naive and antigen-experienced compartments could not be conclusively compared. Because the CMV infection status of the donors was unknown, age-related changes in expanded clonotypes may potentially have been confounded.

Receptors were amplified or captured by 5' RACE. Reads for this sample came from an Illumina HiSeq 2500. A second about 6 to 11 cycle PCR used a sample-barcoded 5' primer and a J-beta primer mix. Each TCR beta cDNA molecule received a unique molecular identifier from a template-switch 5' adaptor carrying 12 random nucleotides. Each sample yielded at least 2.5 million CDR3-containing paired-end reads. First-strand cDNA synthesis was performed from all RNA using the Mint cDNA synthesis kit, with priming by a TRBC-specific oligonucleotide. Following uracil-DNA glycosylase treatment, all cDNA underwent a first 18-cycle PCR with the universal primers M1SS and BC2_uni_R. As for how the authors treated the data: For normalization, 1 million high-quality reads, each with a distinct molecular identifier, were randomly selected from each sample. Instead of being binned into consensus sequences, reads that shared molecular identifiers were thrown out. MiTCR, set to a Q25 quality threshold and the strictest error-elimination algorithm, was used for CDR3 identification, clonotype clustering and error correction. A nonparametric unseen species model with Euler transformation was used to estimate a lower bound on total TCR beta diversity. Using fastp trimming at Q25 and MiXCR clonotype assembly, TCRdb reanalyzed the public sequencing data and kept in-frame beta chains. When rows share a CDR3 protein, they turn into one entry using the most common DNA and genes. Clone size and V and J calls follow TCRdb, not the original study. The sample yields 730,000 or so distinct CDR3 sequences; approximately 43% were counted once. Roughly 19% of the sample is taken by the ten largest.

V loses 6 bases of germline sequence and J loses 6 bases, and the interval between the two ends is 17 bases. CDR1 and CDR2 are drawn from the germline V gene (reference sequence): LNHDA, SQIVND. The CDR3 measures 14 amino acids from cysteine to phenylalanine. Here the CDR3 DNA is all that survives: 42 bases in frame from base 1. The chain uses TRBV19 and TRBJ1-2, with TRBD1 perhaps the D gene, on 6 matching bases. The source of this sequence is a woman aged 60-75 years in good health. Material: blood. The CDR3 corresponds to CASRIPGGAHGYTF. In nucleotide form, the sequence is TGTGCCAGTAGAATCCCGGGGGGCGCACATGGCTACACCTTC.